The present T cell receptor beta chain was sequenced within a study of low-dose radiotherapy and immunotherapy resistance in tumors. Across the study: Cohort 1 patients were irradiated with 0.5 Gy fractions every 2 weeks to 6.5 Gy total. Ipilimumab 1 mg/kg every six weeks, together with nivolumab 240 mg every two weeks, was given intravenously to patients. Cyclophosphamide was given intravenously at 200 mg/m2 every two weeks, and each dose came one day before radiation and immunotherapy.

Primers targeting TRAV and TRBV primed first-strand cDNA, covering alpha and beta chains. TCRs were amplified for roughly 22 PCR cycles with a constant-region primer and V-primer adapter. TCRdb fed the reads into MiXCR, producing one record per CDR3 protein. The table records 16,000 or so distinct CDR3 sequences, 74% of them present only once. V was cut by 5 bases and J by 0 bases, with 11 bases left in between. Germline V CDR1 and CDR2: LNHDA, SQIVND (reference sequence). CDR3 length: 14 residues. This sequence originates from a human donor with advanced metastatic prostate, ovarian, gallbladder or colorectal cancer (not recorded which). This table probably holds off-target reads from a library built for another chain. The chain has TRBV19 and TRBJ2-7; D remains unclear. The CDR3 DNA reads as TGTGCCAGTAGTCCGTCGGACGTCTCCTACGAGCAGTACTTC. Its translation is CASSPSDVSYEQYF.